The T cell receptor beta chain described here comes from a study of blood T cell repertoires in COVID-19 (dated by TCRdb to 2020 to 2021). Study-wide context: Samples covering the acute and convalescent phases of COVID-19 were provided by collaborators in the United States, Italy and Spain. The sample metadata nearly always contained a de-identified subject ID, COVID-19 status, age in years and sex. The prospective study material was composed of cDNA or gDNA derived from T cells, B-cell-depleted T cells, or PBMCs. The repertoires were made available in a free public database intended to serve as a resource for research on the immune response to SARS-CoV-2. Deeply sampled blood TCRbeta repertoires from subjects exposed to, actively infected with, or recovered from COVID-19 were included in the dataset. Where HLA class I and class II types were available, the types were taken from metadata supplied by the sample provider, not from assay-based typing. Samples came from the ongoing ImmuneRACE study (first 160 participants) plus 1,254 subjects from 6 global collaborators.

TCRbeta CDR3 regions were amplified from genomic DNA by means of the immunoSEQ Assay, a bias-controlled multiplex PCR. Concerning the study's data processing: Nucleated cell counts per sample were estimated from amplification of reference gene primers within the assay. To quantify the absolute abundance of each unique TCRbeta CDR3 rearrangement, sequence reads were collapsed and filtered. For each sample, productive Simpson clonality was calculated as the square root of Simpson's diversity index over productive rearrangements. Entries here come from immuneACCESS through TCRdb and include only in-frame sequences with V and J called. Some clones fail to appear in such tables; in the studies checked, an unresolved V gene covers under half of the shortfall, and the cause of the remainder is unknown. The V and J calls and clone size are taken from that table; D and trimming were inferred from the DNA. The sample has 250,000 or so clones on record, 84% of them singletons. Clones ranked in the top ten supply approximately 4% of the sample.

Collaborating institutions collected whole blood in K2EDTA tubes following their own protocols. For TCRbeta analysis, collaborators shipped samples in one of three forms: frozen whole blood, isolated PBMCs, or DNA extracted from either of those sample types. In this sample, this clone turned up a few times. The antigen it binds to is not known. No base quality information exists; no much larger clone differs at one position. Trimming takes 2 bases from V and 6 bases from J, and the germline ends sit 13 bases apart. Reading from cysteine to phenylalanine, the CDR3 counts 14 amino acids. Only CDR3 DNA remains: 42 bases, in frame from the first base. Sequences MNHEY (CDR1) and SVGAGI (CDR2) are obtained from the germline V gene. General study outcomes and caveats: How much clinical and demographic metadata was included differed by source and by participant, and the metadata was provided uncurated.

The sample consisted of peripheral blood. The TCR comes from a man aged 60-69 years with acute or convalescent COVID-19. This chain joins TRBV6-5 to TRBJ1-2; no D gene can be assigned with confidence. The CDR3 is CASSYRERRDGYTF. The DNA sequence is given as TGTGCCAGCAGTTACCGGGAGCGGAGGGATGGCTACACCTTC.